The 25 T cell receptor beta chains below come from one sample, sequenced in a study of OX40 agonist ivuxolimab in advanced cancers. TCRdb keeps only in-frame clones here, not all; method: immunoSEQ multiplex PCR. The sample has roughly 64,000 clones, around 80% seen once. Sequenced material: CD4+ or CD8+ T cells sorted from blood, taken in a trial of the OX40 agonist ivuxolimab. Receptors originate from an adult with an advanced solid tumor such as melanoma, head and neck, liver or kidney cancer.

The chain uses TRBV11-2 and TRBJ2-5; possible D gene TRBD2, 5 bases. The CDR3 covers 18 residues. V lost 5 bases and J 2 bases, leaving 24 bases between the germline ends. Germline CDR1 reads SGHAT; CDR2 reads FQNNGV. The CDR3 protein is CASSPPRRARWEQETQYF. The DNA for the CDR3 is TGTGCCAGCAGCCCCCCTAGGCGTGCAAGGTGGGAGCAAGAGACCCAGTACTTC.

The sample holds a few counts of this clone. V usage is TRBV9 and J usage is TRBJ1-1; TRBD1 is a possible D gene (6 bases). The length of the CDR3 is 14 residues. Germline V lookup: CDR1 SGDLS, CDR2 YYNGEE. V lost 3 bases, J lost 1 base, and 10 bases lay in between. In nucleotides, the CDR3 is TGTGCCAGCAGCGCCCGACAGGCGAACACTGAAGCTTTCTTT. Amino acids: CASSARQANTEAFF.

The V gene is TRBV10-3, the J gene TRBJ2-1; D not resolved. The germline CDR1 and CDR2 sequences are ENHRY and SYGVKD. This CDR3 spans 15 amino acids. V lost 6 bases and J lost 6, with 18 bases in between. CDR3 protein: CAIRRRSSSTNEQFF. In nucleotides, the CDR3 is TGTGCCATCAGAAGACGGTCCTCATCCACCAATGAGCAGTTCTTC.

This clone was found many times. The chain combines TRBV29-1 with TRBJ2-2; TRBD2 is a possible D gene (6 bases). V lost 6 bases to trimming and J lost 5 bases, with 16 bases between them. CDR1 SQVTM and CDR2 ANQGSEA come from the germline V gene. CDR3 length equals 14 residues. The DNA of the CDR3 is TGCAGCGTCCAAGGGGAGGTACTGACCGGGGAGCTGTTTTTT. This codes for CSVQGEVLTGELFF.

The CDR3 region is CASSTTRYMNTEAFF. The CDR3 DNA is TGTGCCAGCAGCACAACCCGATACATGAACACTGAAGCTTTCTTT. The chain has TRBV7-9 and TRBJ1-1; D unclear. This CDR3 spans 15 amino acids. Trimming stripped 5 bases from V and 0 bases from J, with 13 bases between. The germline CDR1 and CDR2 sequences are SEHNR and FQNEAQ (reference sequence).

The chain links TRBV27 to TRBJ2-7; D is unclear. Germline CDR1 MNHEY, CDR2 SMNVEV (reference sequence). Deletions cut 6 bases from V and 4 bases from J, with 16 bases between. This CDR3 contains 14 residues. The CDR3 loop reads CASRPRPDHYEQYF. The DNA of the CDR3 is TGTGCCAGCAGACCGCGTCCAGACCATTACGAGCAGTACTTC.

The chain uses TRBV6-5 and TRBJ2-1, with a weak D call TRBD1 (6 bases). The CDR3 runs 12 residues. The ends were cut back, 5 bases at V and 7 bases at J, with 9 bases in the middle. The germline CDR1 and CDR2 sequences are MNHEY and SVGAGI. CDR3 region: CASSIQGNEQFF. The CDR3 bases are TGTGCCAGCAGTATACAGGGTAATGAGCAGTTCTTC.

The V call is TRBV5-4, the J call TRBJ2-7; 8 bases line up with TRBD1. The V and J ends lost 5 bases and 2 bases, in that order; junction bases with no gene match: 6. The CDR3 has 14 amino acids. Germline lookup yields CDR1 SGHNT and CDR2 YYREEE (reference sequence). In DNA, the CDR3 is TGTGCCAGCAGGTACTGGGACAGGACCTACGAGCAGTACTTC. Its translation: CASRYWDRTYEQYF.

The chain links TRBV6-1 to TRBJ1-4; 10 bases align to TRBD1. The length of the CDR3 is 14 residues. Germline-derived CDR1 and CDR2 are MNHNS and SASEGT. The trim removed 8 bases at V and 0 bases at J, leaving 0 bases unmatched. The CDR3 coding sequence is TGTGCCAGCGACAGGGGGCCAACTAATGAAAAACTGTTTTTT. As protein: CASDRGPTNEKLFF.

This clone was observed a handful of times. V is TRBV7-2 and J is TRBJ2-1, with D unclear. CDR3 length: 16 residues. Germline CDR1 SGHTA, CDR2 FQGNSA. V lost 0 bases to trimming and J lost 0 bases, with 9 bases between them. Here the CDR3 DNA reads TGTGCCAGCAGCTTAGCGGCAGGAGCCTCCTACAATGAGCAGTTCTTC. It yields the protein CASSLAAGASYNEQFF.

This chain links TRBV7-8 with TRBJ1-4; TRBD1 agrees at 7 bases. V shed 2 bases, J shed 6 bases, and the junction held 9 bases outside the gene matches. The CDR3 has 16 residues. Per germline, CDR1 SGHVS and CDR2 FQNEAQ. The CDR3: CASSLSVGTADEKLFF. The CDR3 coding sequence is TGTGCCAGCAGCTTAAGTGTCGGGACAGCAGATGAAAAACTGTTTTTT.

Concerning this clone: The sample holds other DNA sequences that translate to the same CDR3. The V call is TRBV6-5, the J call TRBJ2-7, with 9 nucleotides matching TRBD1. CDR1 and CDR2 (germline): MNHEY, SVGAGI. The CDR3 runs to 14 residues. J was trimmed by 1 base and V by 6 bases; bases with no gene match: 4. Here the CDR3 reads CASSRQGGSYEQYF. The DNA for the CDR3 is TGTGCCAGCAGCCGACAGGGGGGGTCCTACGAGCAGTACTTC.

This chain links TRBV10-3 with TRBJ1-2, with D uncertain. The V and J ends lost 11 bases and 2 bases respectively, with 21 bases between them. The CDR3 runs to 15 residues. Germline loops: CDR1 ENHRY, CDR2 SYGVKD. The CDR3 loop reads CAVTSRASDNYGYTF. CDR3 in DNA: TGTGCCGTAACTTCCCGGGCCTCGGACAACTATGGCTACACCTTC.

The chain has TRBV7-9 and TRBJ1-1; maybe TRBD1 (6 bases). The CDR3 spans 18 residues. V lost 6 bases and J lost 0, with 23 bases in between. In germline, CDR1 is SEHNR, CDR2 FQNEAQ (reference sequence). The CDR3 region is CASSSNRGAIALNTEAFF. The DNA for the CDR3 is TGTGCCAGCAGTTCAAATCGGGGGGCGATTGCCCTGAACACTGAAGCTTTCTTT.

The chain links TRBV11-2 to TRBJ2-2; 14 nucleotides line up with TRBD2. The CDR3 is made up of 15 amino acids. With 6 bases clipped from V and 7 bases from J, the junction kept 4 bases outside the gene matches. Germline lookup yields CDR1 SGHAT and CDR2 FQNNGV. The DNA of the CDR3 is TGTGCCAGCAGGCGGACTAGCGGGAGGATCGGGGAGCTGTTTTTT. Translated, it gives CASRRTSGRIGELFF. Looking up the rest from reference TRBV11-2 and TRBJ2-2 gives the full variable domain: EAGVAQSPRYKIIEKRQSVAFWCNPISGHATLYWYQQILGQGPKLLIQFQNNGVVDDSQLPKDRFSAERLKGVDSTLKIQPAKLEDSAVYLCASRRTSGRIGELFFGEGSRLTVL.

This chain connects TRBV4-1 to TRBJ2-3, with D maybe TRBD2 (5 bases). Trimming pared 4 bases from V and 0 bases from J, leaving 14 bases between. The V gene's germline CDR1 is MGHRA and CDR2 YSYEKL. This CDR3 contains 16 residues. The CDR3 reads CASSPRTYTSTDTQYF. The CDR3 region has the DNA TGCGCCAGCAGCCCCAGGACTTACACTAGCACAGATACGCAGTATTTT.

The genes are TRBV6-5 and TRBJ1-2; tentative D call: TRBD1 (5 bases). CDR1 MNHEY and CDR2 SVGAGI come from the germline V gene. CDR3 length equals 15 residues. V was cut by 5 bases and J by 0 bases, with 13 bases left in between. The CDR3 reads CASSTRGAANYGYTF. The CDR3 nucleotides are TGTGCCAGCAGTACCCGAGGGGCCGCTAACTATGGCTACACCTTC.

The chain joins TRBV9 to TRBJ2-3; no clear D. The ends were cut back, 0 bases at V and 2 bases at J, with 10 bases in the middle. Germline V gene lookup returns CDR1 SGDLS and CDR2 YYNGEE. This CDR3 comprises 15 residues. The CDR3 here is CASSVVQGSTDTQYF. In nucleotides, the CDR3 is TGTGCCAGCAGCGTAGTTCAAGGATCCACAGATACGCAGTATTTT.

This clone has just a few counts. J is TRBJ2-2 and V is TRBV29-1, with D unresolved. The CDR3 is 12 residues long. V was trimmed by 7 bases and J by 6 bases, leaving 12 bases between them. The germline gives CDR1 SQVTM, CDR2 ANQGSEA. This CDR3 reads CSAIRYSGELFF. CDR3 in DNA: TGCAGCGCCATCCGGTATTCCGGGGAGCTGTTTTTT.

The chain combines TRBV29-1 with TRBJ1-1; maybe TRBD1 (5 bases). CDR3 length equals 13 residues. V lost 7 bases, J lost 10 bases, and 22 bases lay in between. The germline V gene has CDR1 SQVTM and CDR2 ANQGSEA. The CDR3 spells CSGGVAFPSGAFF. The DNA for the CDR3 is TGCAGCGGAGGGGTGGCCTTCCCCTCGGGAGCTTTCTTT.

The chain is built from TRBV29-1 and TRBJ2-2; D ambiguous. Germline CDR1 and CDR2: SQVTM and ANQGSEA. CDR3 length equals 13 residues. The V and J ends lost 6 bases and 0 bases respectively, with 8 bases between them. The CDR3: CSVKTPNTGELFF. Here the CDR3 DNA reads TGCAGCGTAAAGACACCGAACACCGGGGAGCTGTTTTTT.

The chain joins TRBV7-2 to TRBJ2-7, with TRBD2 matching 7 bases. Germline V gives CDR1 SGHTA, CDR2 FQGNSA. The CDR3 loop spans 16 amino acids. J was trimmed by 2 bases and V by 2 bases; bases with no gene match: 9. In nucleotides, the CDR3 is TGTGCCAGCAGCTTAAGGTCTGGACTAGGGACCTACGAGCAGTACTTC. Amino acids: CASSLRSGLGTYEQYF.

CDR3 bases: TGTGCCAGCAGCTCCCAAGCCAACTACGAGCAGTACTTC. Its protein is CASSSQANYEQYF. The chain employs TRBV7-2 and TRBJ2-7; no firm D call. The CDR3 loop spans 13 amino acids. Germline values: CDR1 SGHTA, CDR2 FQGNSA. V was clipped by 4 bases and J by 3 bases, with 10 bases between them.

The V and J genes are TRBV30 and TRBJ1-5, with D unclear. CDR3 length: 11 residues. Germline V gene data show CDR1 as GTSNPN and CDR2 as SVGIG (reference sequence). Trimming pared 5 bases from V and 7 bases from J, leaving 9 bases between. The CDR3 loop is CAWGLGQPQHF. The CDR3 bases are TGTGCCTGGGGGTTGGGCCAGCCCCAGCATTTT.

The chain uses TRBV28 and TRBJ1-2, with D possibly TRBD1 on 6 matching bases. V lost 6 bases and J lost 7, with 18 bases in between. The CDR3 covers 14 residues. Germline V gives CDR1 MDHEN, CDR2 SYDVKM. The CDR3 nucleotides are TGTGCCAGCAGCCGTGGTGGGGGGGCGTTTGGCTACACCTTC. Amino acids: CASSRGGGAFGYTF.